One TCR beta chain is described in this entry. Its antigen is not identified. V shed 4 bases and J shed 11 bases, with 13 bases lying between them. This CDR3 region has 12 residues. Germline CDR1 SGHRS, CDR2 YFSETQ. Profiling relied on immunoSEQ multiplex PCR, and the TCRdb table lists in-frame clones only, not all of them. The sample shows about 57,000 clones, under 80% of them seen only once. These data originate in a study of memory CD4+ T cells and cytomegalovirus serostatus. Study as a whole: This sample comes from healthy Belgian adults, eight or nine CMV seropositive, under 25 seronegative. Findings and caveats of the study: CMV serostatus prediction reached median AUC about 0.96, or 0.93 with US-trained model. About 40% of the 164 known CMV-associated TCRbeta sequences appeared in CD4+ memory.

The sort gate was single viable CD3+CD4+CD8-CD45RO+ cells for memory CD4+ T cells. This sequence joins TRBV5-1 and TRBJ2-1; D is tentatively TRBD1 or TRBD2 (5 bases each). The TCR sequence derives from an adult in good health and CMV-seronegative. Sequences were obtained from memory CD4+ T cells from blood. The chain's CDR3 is CASSQLRDQQFF. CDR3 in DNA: TGCGCCAGCAGCCAGCTCCGGGACCAGCAGTTCTTC.